A single sample is the source of the 25 T cell receptor beta chains below, sequenced in a study of CD8 T cells in ankylosing spondylitis. Regarding the study as a whole: A motif of several highly homologous TCR beta variants was seen as apparently characteristic of ankylosing spondylitis blood.

TCRdb re-called the 5' RACE reads through MiXCR, storing one row per CDR3 protein. The sample carries some 450,000 distinct CDR3 sequences, approximately 17% recorded once. Their cognate antigens are unknown. Sample: blood, either unsorted or a sorted T cell fraction (not recorded which). The receptors here all came from a male donor with ankylosing spondylitis.

V gene TRBV20-1 combines with J gene TRBJ2-1, with D possibly matching TRBD1 (5 bases). The CDR3 has 12 residues. The germline gives CDR1 DFQATT, CDR2 SNEGSKA (reference sequence). The germline V and J ends were trimmed by 3 bases and 6 bases, with 9 bases remaining between them. The CDR3 region is CSARGRFNEQFF. CDR3 DNA sequence: TGCAGTGCTAGGGGGCGATTCAATGAGCAGTTCTTC.

The chain employs TRBV20-1 and TRBJ2-3; 8 positions match TRBD2. The trim removed 3 bases at V and 8 bases at J, leaving 10 bases unmatched. Germline values: CDR1 DFQATT, CDR2 SNEGSKA (reference sequence). The CDR3 runs 14 residues. The CDR3 bases are TGCAGTGCTAGCCCCGGAGGGGCGGGGGGTACGCAGTATTTT. Its translation is CSASPGGAGGTQYF.

The chain has TRBV25-1 and TRBJ2-7; TRBD1 matches 9 bases. Per germline, CDR1 MGHDK and CDR2 SYGVNS. CDR3 length equals 16 residues. V lost 6 bases and J lost 3; bases outside the gene matches: 12. For the CDR3, the DNA is TGTGCCAGCAGCGGACAGGGGAGTAGGCCCTTCTACGAGCAGTACTTC. Encoded protein: CASSGQGSRPFYEQYF.

Many counts were recorded for this clonotype. The chain links TRBV12-3 or TRBV12-4 to TRBJ1-2; D call uncertain. The germline V and J ends were trimmed by 3 bases and 8 bases, with 10 bases remaining between them. The CDR3 length is 12 residues. CDR3 in amino acids: CASSFTLVGYTF. The DNA for the CDR3 is TGTGCCAGCAGTTTTACGCTGGTGGGCTACACCTTC.

This clonotype was counted between two and nine times. The chain joins TRBV19 to TRBJ2-2, with D possibly TRBD1 on 5 matching bases. CDR1 is LNHDA, CDR2 SQIVND, per germline (reference sequence). The CDR3 sequence is 14 residues long. V lost 1 base and J 6 bases, leaving 9 bases between the germline ends. The CDR3 nucleotides read TGTGCCAGTAGTATAGGGGGCGGCGCCGGGGAGCTGTTTTTT. Translation gives CASSIGGGAGELFF. The complete variable domain, with remaining parts taken from reference TRBV19 and TRBJ2-2, reads DGGITQSPKYLFRKEGQNVTLSCEQNLNHDAMYWYRQDPGQGLRLIYYSQIVNDFQKGDIAEGYSVSREKKESFPLTVTSAQKNPTAFYLCASSIGGGAGELFFGEGSRLTVL.

This rearrangement joins TRBV4-1 to TRBJ2-2, with 9 bases fitting TRBD1. Germline V gene data show CDR1 as MGHRA and CDR2 as YSYEKL. After removal of 4 bases from V and 6 bases from J, the junction contained 6 bases not matched to a gene. The CDR3 covers 15 residues. CDR3 DNA: TGCGCCAGCAGCCTCCGGGACAGGGACCCCGGGGAGCTGTTTTTT. Protein sequence: CASSLRDRDPGELFF.

This rearrangement joins TRBV20-1 to TRBJ1-3; unclear D gene. The V end lost 0 bases, the J end lost 15 bases, and 15 bases lay between the germline ends. CDR3 length: 12 amino acids. Germline CDR1 and CDR2: DFQATT and SNEGSKA (reference sequence). CDR3 loop: CSARDEPPKAYF. The CDR3 bases are TGCAGTGCTAGAGATGAACCCCCTAAGGCATATTTT.

The V gene is TRBV18, the J gene TRBJ2-7, with D possibly being TRBD2 (6 bases). V was shortened by 3 bases and J by 5 bases, with 14 bases between the two germline ends. The CDR3 is 14 residues long. Germline V gene data show CDR1 as KGHSH and CDR2 as LQKENI. CDR3 nucleotides: TGTGCCAGCTCACCCTACGGGGGAGAAAACGAGCAGTACTTC. Encoded protein: CASSPYGGENEQYF.

Many counts were recorded for this clonotype. This chain uses TRBV29-1 with TRBJ1-1; possible D gene TRBD1, 5 bases. CDR1 and CDR2 (germline): SQVTM, ANQGSEA. This CDR3 comprises 14 residues. V lost 6 bases and J 5 bases, leaving 19 bases between the germline ends. The DNA of the CDR3 is TGCAGCGTAGGGGAGGGCCGGCGGGGGACTGAAGCTTTCTTT. Protein: CSVGEGRRGTEAFF.

The sample holds one count of this clonotype. The V and J genes are TRBV11-2 and TRBJ2-5; 10 positions match TRBD2. After removal of 1 base from V and 7 bases from J, the junction contained 3 bases not matched to a gene. CDR1 is SGHAT, CDR2 FQNNGV, per germline. This CDR3 is 14 amino acids long. CDR3 sequence: CASSLAASGGTQYF. The CDR3 DNA reads as TGTGCCAGCAGCTTAGCGGCTAGCGGGGGGACCCAGTACTTC.

The V gene is TRBV20-1, the J gene TRBJ1-3; 8 nucleotides match TRBD1. CDR3 length: 14 residues. Per the germline V gene, CDR1 is DFQATT and CDR2 is SNEGSKA (reference sequence). V shed 6 bases and J 0 bases; nucleotides not matched to a gene: 4. The CDR3: CSAPTGGSGNTIYF. CDR3 sequence (DNA): TGCAGTGCGCCTACAGGGGGCTCTGGAAACACCATATATTTT.

The chain is built from TRBV3-1 and TRBJ2-6; D gene ambiguous. With 0 bases removed from V and 0 bases from J, the gap between germline ends came to 9 bases. CDR3 length: 17 amino acids. CDR1 is LGHDT and CDR2 is YNNKEL in the germline V gene (reference sequence). This CDR3 is CASSQESPFSGANVLTF. The DNA of the CDR3 is TGTGCCAGCAGCCAAGAGTCACCCTTCTCTGGGGCCAACGTCCTGACTTTC. Full variable domain (outside the CDR3, taken from reference TRBV3-1 and TRBJ2-6): DTAVSQTPKYLVTQMGNDKSIKCEQNLGHDTMYWYKQDSKKFLKIMFSYNNKELIINETVPNRFSPKSPDKAHLNLHINSLELGDSAVYFCASSQESPFSGANVLTFGAGSRLTVL.

V and J are TRBV4-2 and TRBJ2-1, with D possibly matching TRBD2 (6 bases). The CDR3 has 13 amino acids. Germline assignment: CDR1 LGHNA and CDR2 YNFKEQ. V lost 1 base and J lost 12, with 13 bases in between. CDR3 amino acids: CASSQGLEALQFF. CDR3 DNA sequence: TGTGCCAGCAGCCAAGGACTAGAGGCGTTGCAGTTCTTC.

The chain recombines TRBV20-1 with TRBJ1-5; D remains unclear. V was pared by 3 bases and J by 1 base, with 10 bases between. Germline V CDR1 and CDR2: DFQATT, SNEGSKA (reference sequence). The length of the CDR3 is 14 residues. The CDR3 sequence: CSARRAGSNQPQHF. CDR3 bases: TGCAGTGCTAGGAGGGCTGGGAGCAATCAGCCCCAGCATTTT.

This clonotype was observed many times. The chain carries TRBV4-1 and TRBJ1-1; D may be TRBD1 (5 bases). V lost 0 bases to trimming and J lost 7 bases, with 15 bases between them. The germline V gene has CDR1 MGHRA and CDR2 YSYEKL. The CDR3 consists of 15 residues. The CDR3 sequence: CASSQDQEGPGEAFF. The DNA for the CDR3 is TGCGCCAGCAGCCAAGATCAGGAGGGGCCGGGTGAAGCTTTCTTT.

In this sample, this clonotype turned up a few times. The chain uses TRBV9 and TRBJ1-6; 10 bases align to TRBD1. Germline V gives CDR1 SGDLS, CDR2 YYNGEE. The CDR3 spans 15 residues. The V and J ends lost 3 bases and 9 bases, in that order; junction bases with no gene match: 6. DNA for the CDR3: TGTGCCAGCAGCGGGGACAGGGGAAGGAGTTCACCCCTCCACTTT. It specifies CASSGDRGRSSPLHF.

The V call is TRBV5-1, the J call TRBJ1-5, with D unclear. Per the germline V gene, CDR1 is SGHRS and CDR2 is YFSETQ. Deletions cut 4 bases from V and 6 bases from J, with 11 bases between. The CDR3 loop spans 13 amino acids. The CDR3 region has the DNA TGCGCCAGCAGCCGGGAGGCGGGTCAGCCCCAGCATTTT. Translation gives CASSREAGQPQHF.

CDR3 in amino acids: CATSRLGQGLEAFF. The DNA of the CDR3 is TGTGCCACCAGCAGACTAGGACAAGGCCTTGAAGCTTTCTTT. The J gene is TRBJ1-1, the V gene TRBV15; D is possibly TRBD1 (5 bases). The V and J ends lost 2 bases and 7 bases respectively, with 14 bases between them. The CDR3 totals 14 residues. Germline lookup yields CDR1 LNHNV and CDR2 YYDKDF (reference sequence).

V is TRBV11-2 and J is TRBJ1-2; possible D gene TRBD1, 5 bases. Germline CDR1 is SGHAT and CDR2 is FQNNGV. V was shortened by 2 bases and J by 4 bases, with 11 bases between the two germline ends. This CDR3 spans 14 amino acids. The CDR3 loop is CASSLTQVSYGYTF. CDR3 coding DNA: TGTGCCAGCAGCTTAACACAGGTTTCCTATGGCTACACCTTC.

The chain links TRBV10-3 to TRBJ2-1, with 8 bases lining up with TRBD1. This CDR3 is 15 amino acids long. The germline gives CDR1 ENHRY, CDR2 SYGVKD. With 7 bases clipped from V and 7 bases from J, the junction kept 12 bases outside the gene matches. CDR3 amino acids: CAIKLAGGAGNEQFF. For the CDR3, the DNA is TGTGCCATCAAGTTGGCAGGGGGCGCGGGGAATGAGCAGTTCTTC.

The J gene is TRBJ1-5, the V gene TRBV6-1; D is possibly TRBD1 (5 bases). Per germline, CDR1 MNHNS and CDR2 SASEGT. This CDR3 comprises 14 residues. The V end was cut by 7 bases, the J end by 3 bases, with 13 bases between. In nucleotides, the CDR3 is TGTGCCAGCACTACGGGGCATTCCAATCAGCCCCAGCATTTT. This translates into CASTTGHSNQPQHF.

This clonotype was observed at least ten times. The rearrangement uses TRBV29-1 and TRBJ2-2, with TRBD2 matching over 10 bases. Trimming took 0 bases from V and 6 from J; bases not matched to a gene: 10. The CDR3 length is 17 residues. CDR1 SQVTM and CDR2 ANQGSEA come from the germline V gene. The CDR3 is CSVEDQASGSLAGELFF. CDR3 nucleotides: TGCAGCGTTGAAGATCAGGCTAGCGGGAGCTTAGCCGGGGAGCTGTTTTTT.

This clonotype was observed many times. The chain is built from TRBV6-5 and TRBJ2-5; D is uncertain. V dropped 0 bases and J dropped 1 base, with 9 bases sitting between them. The germline V gene has CDR1 MNHEY and CDR2 SVGAGI. The length of the CDR3 is 15 residues. In DNA form, the CDR3 reads TGTGCCAGCAGTTACTCGATGGTAGCCCAAGAGACCCAGTACTTC. The encoded protein is CASSYSMVAQETQYF.

This clonotype has just a few counts. The V gene is TRBV6-5, the J gene TRBJ2-7; 7 bases fit TRBD1. This CDR3 is 14 amino acids long. Germline V CDR1 and CDR2: MNHEY, SVGAGI. V lost 2 bases, J lost 1 base, and 2 bases stayed unmatched. CDR3 DNA: TGTGCCAGCAGTTACAAGACAGGGTCCTACGAGCAGTACTTC. Protein product: CASSYKTGSYEQYF.

The chain uses TRBV28 and TRBJ2-3; D may be TRBD2 (5 bases). Germline V gene data show CDR1 as MDHEN and CDR2 as SYDVKM. Trimming removed 5 bases from V and 7 bases from J, with 16 bases in between. The CDR3 has 14 residues. The DNA of the CDR3 is TGTGCCAGCAGTCCCGGGAACAAACCGCATACGCAGTATTTT. Encoded protein: CASSPGNKPHTQYF.